Ten or more counts support the clone carrying this T cell receptor beta chain. Its specificity is not known. The data belong to a study of metastatic and nonmetastatic thyroid tumors. At the level of the study: The authors compared repertoires across blood and tumor or nodule tissue from malignant and benign thyroid patients.

With 4 bases removed from V and 4 bases from J, the gap between germline ends came to 17 bases. The CDR3 is made up of 16 amino acids. Germline lookup yields CDR1 SGHTS and CDR2 YDEGEE. Study-wide results and limits: As reported, TCR beta diversity in blood and tumor was significantly higher in malignant thyroid tumors than in benign nodules.

Methods used by the authors: For papillary thyroid cancer, a distant-metastasis classifier was constructed from CDR3 differences observed across clinicopathological groups. TCRdb re-analyzed the PCR reads using MiXCR. The V and J calls reflect TCRdb's pipeline rather than the authors' work. The sample lists about 85,000 clones, around 7.8% seen once, with more than 8% in the top ten. Patients underwent thyroid surgery, and none had received any treatment before it. The TCR sequence derives from a female donor with papillary thyroid cancer or a benign thyroid nodule (not recorded which). Some clones in this sample may be carry-over from other donors' samples. The chain combines TRBV5-8 with TRBJ1-4, with D uncertain. The source material was blood. The CDR3 region is CASSNSRLIHNEKLFF. CDR3 DNA: TGTGCCAGCAGCAATTCGAGACTTATACATAATGAAAAACTGTTTTTT. The whole variable domain, filled in from reference TRBV5-8 and TRBJ1-4, reads EAGVTQSPTHLIKTRGQQATLRCSPISGHTSVYWYQQALGLGLQFLLWYDEGEERNRGNFPPRFSGRQFPNYSSELNVNALELEDSALYLCASSNSRLIHNEKLFFGSGTQLSVL.